This is a list of T cell receptor beta chains from one sample in a study of STAT5B mutations in CD4+ large granular lymphocyte leukemia. Some clones are missing from TCRdb's copy, which holds only in-frame ones; the method was immunoSEQ multiplex PCR. The table lists approximately 30,000 clones, 80% to 90% of them singletons. What was sequenced was CD4+ T cells from blood buffy coats. These TCRs come from a human donor in good health. Each CDR3 is given with its conserved first and last residue. D genes are given only for firm matches. Rows may omit the clone size; those that give it use once, few, many or a size class.

cdr3_length	v_call	d_call	j_call	clone_size	cdr3_nt	cdr3_aa
12	TRBV11-3	-	TRBJ2-6	-	TGTGCCAGCGGCGATGGGGCCAACGTCCTGACTTTC	CASGDGANVLTF
14	TRBV7-9	-	TRBJ2-3	few	TGTGCCAGCAGCTTCCAGACTAGCACAGATACGCAGTATTTT	CASSFQTSTDTQYF
16	TRBV9	TRBD2	TRBJ2-1	-	TGTGCCAGCAGCGTAGGCCTAGCGGTCTCCTACAATGAGCAGTTCTTC	CASSVGLAVSYNEQFF
14	TRBV7-2	-	TRBJ2-7	-	TGTGCCAGCAGCCGGAGGGACTCGCTCGGGGAGCAGTACTTC	CASSRRDSLGEQYF
15	TRBV10-3	-	TRBJ2-3	-	TGTGCCATCAGTGAGTCTCAGGGTAGCACAGATACGCAGTATTTT	CAISESQGSTDTQYF
15	TRBV7-9	-	TRBJ1-4	-	TGTGCCAGCAGCTTAGAAGTCGGGGATAATGAAAAACTGTTTTTT	CASSLEVGDNEKLFF
11	TRBV20-1	-	TRBJ1-1	few	TGCAGTGCCTCCGGACCGACTGAAGCTTTCTTT	CSASGPTEAFF
17	TRBV15	-	TRBJ1-1	few	TGTGCCACCAGCAGAGATCCGGGCTCGTGGTCAGCCTCTGAAGCTTTCTTT	CATSRDPGSWSASEAFF
14	TRBV2	-	TRBJ1-6	-	TGTGCCAGCAGTGAAATGGGGGGAGACTCACCCCTCCACTTT	CASSEMGGDSPLHF
17	TRBV5-6	-	TRBJ1-3	-	TGTGCCAGCAGCTTGGGGCACAGCTCTTTAACGGGAAACACCATATATTTT	CASSLGHSSLTGNTIYF
11	TRBV14	-	TRBJ1-2	once	TGTGCCAGCAGCCAAGGTGGTGCCTACACCTTC	CASSQGGAYTF
15	TRBV7-9	-	TRBJ1-1	-	TGTGCCAGCAGCCACAGCGGCCAAGGGTACACTGAAGCTTTCTTT	CASSHSGQGYTEAFF
14	TRBV5-4	-	TRBJ2-7	once	TGTGCCAGCAGCCGGGACTTAGTGTCCTACGAGCAGTACTTC	CASSRDLVSYEQYF
12	TRBV28	-	TRBJ1-3	-	TGTGCCAGCAGCCCTACCCGAAACACCATATATTTT	CASSPTRNTIYF
14	TRBV4-3	-	TRBJ1-2	-	TGCGCCAGCAGCCCCTTGCAGGGTGGCTATGGCTACACCTTC	CASSPLQGGYGYTF
14	TRBV28	-	TRBJ2-1	-	TGTGCCAGCACCCGGTCGGCGCACTACAATGAGCAGTTCTTC	CASTRSAHYNEQFF
14	TRBV29-1	TRBD1	TRBJ1-4	few	TGCAGCGCCTGGACAGGGTCAACTAATGAAAAACTGTTTTTT	CSAWTGSTNEKLFF
14	TRBV28	-	TRBJ2-7	-	TGTGCCAGCAGTCCTGGGGGGTCGGTGGGGGAGCAGTACTTC	CASSPGGSVGEQYF
13	TRBV7-2	TRBD1	TRBJ1-1	-	TGTGCCAGCAGCTCCGGACAGGGACTTGAAGCTTTCTTT	CASSSGQGLEAFF
16	TRBV7-2	TRBD1	TRBJ2-7	-	TGTGCCAGCAGCAGCGGACAGGGTCGCCCCTCCTACGAGCAGTACTTC	CASSSGQGRPSYEQYF
16	TRBV6-5	TRBD2	TRBJ2-7	-	TGTGCCAGCAGTTCCGCCGGCGGCCCTAGCGGCTACGAGCAGTACTTC	CASSSAGGPSGYEQYF
15	TRBV28	-	TRBJ1-4	few	TGTGCCAGCAGCCCTACAGGGTCCGGGAATGAAAAACTGTTTTTT	CASSPTGSGNEKLFF
13	TRBV6-5	-	TRBJ2-7	few	TGTGCCAGCAGGACAAATCGAGGGGACGAGCAGTACTTC	CASRTNRGDEQYF
16	TRBV28	-	TRBJ1-3	-	TGTGCCAGCAGTTTAAAGAGTCTCAGCTCTGGAAACACCATATATTTT	CASSLKSLSSGNTIYF
13	TRBV18	-	TRBJ2-7	-	TGTGCCAGCTCACCCGGGACTTTCTACGAGCAGTACTTC	CASSPGTFYEQYF
11	TRBV20-1	-	TRBJ1-1	few	TGCAGTGCTAGGGGGGTGGCTGAAGCTTTCTTT	CSARGVAEAFF
14	TRBV18	-	TRBJ1-2	-	TGTGCCAGCTCACCTGATTCCACTAACTATGGCTACACCTTC	CASSPDSTNYGYTF
14	TRBV5-1	TRBD1	TRBJ2-7	-	TGCGCCAGCAGCGACGGGACAGGGGGCTACGAGCAGTACTTC	CASSDGTGGYEQYF
16	TRBV7-9	-	TRBJ2-1	-	TGTGCCAGCAGCTTAGGTAGGACGCCTAAAGCAGATGAGCAGTTCTTC	CASSLGRTPKADEQFF
14	TRBV5-1	-	TRBJ1-1	-	TGCGCCAGCAGCTTGGGGGTGCCGAACACTGAAGCTTTCTTT	CASSLGVPNTEAFF
14	TRBV19	TRBD2	TRBJ2-3	-	TGTGCCAGTGCTATGGGGGGGAGCACAGATACGCAGTATTTT	CASAMGGSTDTQYF
12	TRBV10-1	-	TRBJ2-7	-	TGCGCCAGCGGTTCGGCTAGCGCAGAGCAGTACTTC	CASGSASAEQYF
17	TRBV9	TRBD2	TRBJ2-1	-	TGTGCCAGCAGCCTCACGGGACTAGCGGGAGTTTACAATGAGCAGTTCTTC	CASSLTGLAGVYNEQFF
15	TRBV4-2	-	TRBJ1-1	few	TGTGCCAGCAGCCAGGGCTGGGACGCCAACACTGAAGCTTTCTTT	CASSQGWDANTEAFF
13	TRBV6-5	-	TRBJ1-1	-	TGTGCCAGCAGTTTTCGGATCGGGACTGAAGCTTTCTTT	CASSFRIGTEAFF
17	TRBV4-1	TRBD1	TRBJ2-5	few	TGCGCCAGCAGCCAGGGGCTGGATAGGGGGCTTCGGGAGACCCAGTACTTC	CASSQGLDRGLRETQYF
17	TRBV5-4	TRBD1	TRBJ1-1	few	TGTGCCAGCAGCTTCCGACAGGGGGCTGAGGTGAACACTGAAGCTTTCTTT	CASSFRQGAEVNTEAFF
15	TRBV4-2	TRBD1	TRBJ1-4	-	TGTGCCAGCAGCCAAAGACAGGGAACTAATGAAAAACTGTTTTTT	CASSQRQGTNEKLFF
15	TRBV4-2	-	TRBJ1-1	-	TGTGCCAGCAGCCAAGTTTCCCGGGGCAACGAGAAAGCTTTCTTT	CASSQVSRGNEKAFF
13	TRBV2	TRBD1	TRBJ1-1	few	TGTGCCAGGAGGACAGGGGTATGGACTGAAGCTTTCTTT	CARRTGVWTEAFF